This entry lists 23 T cell receptor beta chains sequenced from one sample in a study of T cell responses to AZD1222 COVID-19 vaccine. Profiling relied on immunoSEQ multiplex PCR, and the TCRdb table lists in-frame clones only, not all of them. The repertoire has around 140,000 clones, about 90% of them found once; the top ten carry about 3.5%. Source: peripheral blood, taken 28 days after the second AZD1222 dose. Receptors were obtained from an adult who received the AZD1222 COVID-19 vaccine.

V and J are TRBV7-9 and TRBJ1-1; D possibly corresponds to TRBD1 (6 bases). Germline V lookup: CDR1 SEHNR, CDR2 FQNEAQ (reference sequence). V lost 5 bases to trimming and J lost 5 bases, with 9 bases between them. The CDR3 totals 12 residues. CDR3 sequence reads: CASSIRGTEAFF. CDR3 nucleotide sequence: TGTGCCAGCAGCATCAGGGGAACTGAAGCTTTCTTT.

The chain recombines TRBV7-9 with TRBJ1-3; no clear D gene. This CDR3 spans 14 amino acids. Germline V gene data show CDR1 as SEHNR and CDR2 as FQNEAQ (reference sequence). V shed 7 bases and J shed 1 base, with 11 bases lying between them. CDR3 residues: CASKTGESGNTIYF. CDR3 nucleotides: TGTGCCAGCAAAACTGGGGAATCTGGAAACACCATATATTTT.

The sample holds one count of this clone. The CDR3 DNA sequence: TGTGCCAGCAGCATCGGACCGAATTCACCCCTCCACTTT. Translated, it gives CASSIGPNSPLHF. The chain recombines TRBV11-3 with TRBJ1-6; D gene unclear. Germline CDR1 is SGHNT and CDR2 is YENEEA. The ends were cut back, 5 bases at V and 7 bases at J, with 9 bases in the middle. The CDR3 extends over 13 amino acids.

The chain recombines TRBV7-2 with TRBJ1-1, with D unresolved. V lost 1 base, J lost 1 base, and 7 bases lay in between. CDR3 length equals 14 residues. CDR1 is SGHTA and CDR2 is FQGNSA in the germline V gene. The CDR3 DNA is TGTGCCAGCAGCTTAGGAGTGCGGAACACTGAAGCTTTCTTT. Residues: CASSLGVRNTEAFF. Variable domain in full (rest from reference TRBV7-2 and TRBJ1-1): GAGVSQSPSNKVTEKGKDVELRCDPISGHTALYWYRQSLGQGLEFLIYFQGNSAPDKSGLPSDRFSAERTGGSVSTLTIQRTQQEDSAVYLCASSLGVRNTEAFFGQGTRLTVV.

The rearrangement joins TRBV20-1 to TRBJ1-4; 9 nucleotides match TRBD1. The CDR3 totals 14 residues. Germline V gene lookup returns CDR1 DFQATT and CDR2 SNEGSKA (reference sequence). V lost 3 bases to trimming and J lost 14 bases; unmatched junction nucleotides: 13. In DNA, the CDR3 is TGCAGTGCTAGTTACCGGGACAGGGTCGGTGCGCTGTTTTTT. This sequence encodes CSASYRDRVGALFF.

The chain is built from TRBV18 and TRBJ2-7; no definite D call. Germline lookup yields CDR1 KGHSH and CDR2 LQKENI. V gave up 1 base and J gave up 0 bases, with 4 bases separating them. The CDR3 extends over 13 amino acids. The CDR3 DNA follows: TGTGCCAGCTCACCACAGGGCTCCTACGAGCAGTACTTC. Its protein is CASSPQGSYEQYF.

Of note for this clone: One junction end disagrees with the germline gene, perhaps due to a read error. The gene calls are TRBV2 and TRBJ2-1, with 10 nucleotides matching TRBD1. Per germline, CDR1 SNHLY and CDR2 FYNNEI. CDR3 length: 16 residues. CDR3 sequence: CASSQAGTGAYNEQFF. CDR3 coding DNA: TGTGCCAGCAGTCAAGCCGGGACAGGGGCCTACAATGAGCAGTTCTTC.

The chain employs TRBV5-1 and TRBJ2-1; D may be TRBD1 (6 bases). The CDR3 spans 15 residues. Germline V gene lookup returns CDR1 SGHRS and CDR2 YFSETQ. Trimming cost V 0 bases and J 4 bases, with 11 bases left between them. CDR3 protein: CASSLDRAFYNEQFF. The CDR3 DNA follows: TGCGCCAGCAGCTTGGACAGGGCCTTTTACAATGAGCAGTTCTTC. The full variable domain, completed using reference TRBV5-1 and TRBJ2-1, is KAGVTQTPRYLIKTRGQQVTLSCSPISGHRSVSWYQQTPGQGLQFLFEYFSETQRNKGNFPGRFSGRQFSNSRSEMNVSTLELGDSALYLCASSLDRAFYNEQFFGPGTRLTVL.

V and J are TRBV19 and TRBJ2-2; 8 bases fit TRBD2. V dropped 5 bases and J dropped 4; count of bases not matched to a gene: 12. The CDR3 consists of 17 residues. CDR1 is LNHDA, CDR2 SQIVND, per germline (reference sequence). CDR3 DNA sequence: TGTGCCAGTAGTCTCGGGGGGGCCAGCCATAGCACCGGGGAGCTGTTTTTT. Protein: CASSLGGASHSTGELFF.

The V call is TRBV30, the J call TRBJ1-1, with 9 bases lining up with TRBD1. V was pared by 2 bases and J by 5 bases, with 9 bases of the junction left unmatched. The CDR3 is made up of 15 amino acids. Germline CDR1 and CDR2: GTSNPN and SVGIG (reference sequence). CDR3 sequence: CAWSPAGQGTTEAFF. The CDR3 DNA sequence: TGTGCCTGGAGTCCCGCCGGACAGGGGACGACTGAAGCTTTCTTT.

J is TRBJ1-2 and V is TRBV7-8; the D is unclear. The V gene's germline CDR1 is SGHVS and CDR2 FQNEAQ. The CDR3 is 17 amino acids. V gave up 2 bases and J gave up 3 bases, with 19 bases separating them. CDR3 sequence (DNA): TGTGCCAGCAGCTTACGTAATCCCGGGCCAATGGACTATGGCTACACCTTC. Protein sequence: CASSLRNPGPMDYGYTF.

The chain recombines TRBV21-1 with TRBJ2-7; the DNA was not used to check the table's D call, TRBD2. TRBV21-1 is noted as a pseudogene. The CDR3 spans 19 residues. The CDR3: CASSKGTGTSGPTSYEQYF. In nucleotides, the CDR3 is TGTGCCAGCAGCAAAGGGACCGGGACTAGCGGTCCTACTAGCTACGAGCAGTACTTC.

CDR3 DNA sequence: TGTGCCTGGAGTGTACCGGACAGCAACACCGGGGAGCTGTTTTTT. Its translation is CAWSVPDSNTGELFF. The V gene is TRBV30, the J gene TRBJ2-2; D is perhaps TRBD1 (6 bases). This CDR3 is built from 15 residues. The V gene's germline CDR1 is GTSNPN and CDR2 SVGIG (reference sequence). The ends were cut back, 0 bases at V and 2 bases at J, with 10 bases in the middle.

V is TRBV7-9 and J is TRBJ2-5, with D perhaps matching TRBD1 (5 bases). Germline V lookup: CDR1 SEHNR, CDR2 FQNEAQ (reference sequence). The CDR3 is 14 amino acids. Trimming cost V 2 bases and J 7 bases, with 14 bases left between them. CDR3 loop: CASSLTSGLPTQYF. DNA for the CDR3: TGTGCCAGCAGCTTAACCTCAGGGCTGCCGACCCAGTACTTC.

The rearrangement joins TRBV9 to TRBJ2-7, with D maybe TRBD2 (6 bases). In germline, CDR1 is SGDLS, CDR2 YYNGEE. V was shortened by 0 bases and J by 3 bases, with 10 bases between the two germline ends. CDR3 length: 14 amino acids. The CDR3 nucleotides are TGTGCCAGCAGCGTAGCGGCTAGCGTCTACGAGCAGTACTTC. Protein product: CASSVAASVYEQYF.

CDR3 region: CASGDVGYTF. DNA for the CDR3: TGTGCCAGCGGAGACGTCGGCTACACCTTC. V gene TRBV25-1 combines with J gene TRBJ1-2, with D unclear. Between the trimmed V and J ends, which lost 8 bases and 8 bases, there was a span of 9 bases. The CDR3 spans 10 residues. Germline CDR1 MGHDK, CDR2 SYGVNS.

This chain connects TRBV20-1 to TRBJ2-4, with a possible D match to TRBD1 (6 bases). The CDR3 consists of 11 residues. Trimming took 2 bases from V and 7 from J, leaving 6 bases between them. Per germline, CDR1 DFQATT and CDR2 SNEGSKA (reference sequence). CDR3 amino acids: CSARQGNIQYF. The CDR3 coding sequence is TGCAGTGCTAGACAGGGGAACATTCAGTACTTC.

This clone was observed a single time. The V call is TRBV7-7, the J call TRBJ2-1; D remains ambiguous. V was cut by 2 bases and J by 6 bases, with 11 bases left in between. Germline CDR1 reads SSHAT; CDR2 reads FNYEAQ (reference sequence). The CDR3 is made up of 14 amino acids. The CDR3 DNA reads TGTGCCAGCAGCTTAAACCCGACACCCAATGAGCAGTTCTTC. It yields the protein CASSLNPTPNEQFF.

In this sample, this clone turned up once. The chain employs TRBV28 and TRBJ1-1; D not certain. This CDR3 is 17 amino acids long. Germline assignment: CDR1 MDHEN and CDR2 SYDVKM. V lost 1 base and J 5 bases, leaving 20 bases between the germline ends. The CDR3 region has the DNA TGTGCCAGCAGTTTATTTGGGCAGGCGGGAAGGCGAACTGAAGCTTTCTTT. This sequence encodes CASSLFGQAGRRTEAFF.

The chain combines TRBV2 with TRBJ1-2; TRBD1 might be the D (6 bases). Germline CDR1 reads SNHLY; CDR2 reads FYNNEI. V was clipped by 6 bases and J by 2 bases, with 16 bases between them. This CDR3 has 15 residues. For the CDR3, the DNA is TGTGCCAGCAGCCCAGGGCCAGGGGCAAACTATGGCTACACCTTC. It codes for CASSPGPGANYGYTF.

V and J are TRBV12-3 or TRBV12-4 and TRBJ1-5, with unresolved D. The V end was cut by 3 bases, the J end by 7 bases, with 10 bases between. The CDR3 consists of 13 residues. The CDR3 DNA is TGTGCCAGCAGTTTTCTGAGTGGCCAGCCCCAGCATTTT. Its translation is CASSFLSGQPQHF.

The chain joins TRBV12-3 or TRBV12-4 to TRBJ1-5; unclear D gene. There are 13 residues in the CDR3. Trimming removed 3 bases from V and 5 bases from J, with 8 bases in between. In nucleotides, the CDR3 is TGTGCCAGCAGTTTGTACAGTGATCAGCCCCAGCATTTT. It is translated as CASSLYSDQPQHF.

This chain joins TRBV27 and TRBJ2-7; D is undetermined. Trimming shortened V by 5 bases and J by 3 bases, and 5 bases separated the two germline ends. The CDR3 runs 11 residues. Germline V gene data show CDR1 as MNHEY and CDR2 as SMNVEV (reference sequence). CDR3 DNA sequence: TGTGCCAGCAGTCCCCTCTACGAGCAGTACTTC. The encoded protein is CASSPLYEQYF.